This paragraph reports one T cell receptor beta chain. What it binds is not known. This entry belongs to a study of brain T cells in children with intractable seizures. The method was immunoSEQ multiplex PCR; TCRdb's version includes in-frame clones alone and lacks a portion of them. The sample has about 120,000 clones, 94% seen once; the top ten hold 3.8%. Patients received at least one anti-epileptic drug before surgery. Germline assignment: CDR1 SGHVS and CDR2 FQNEAQ. The CDR3 totals 16 residues. The V gene end was trimmed by 4 bases and the J gene end by 0 bases; junction bases not matched to a gene: 6. The study, taken as a whole, reports: Patients' HCMV serostatus was unknown; virus specificity rests on CDR3 similarity alone.

Sequencing was performed on peripheral blood, taken at surgery. This clonotype was sampled from a boy under three years old with hemimegalencephaly and intractable seizures. V usage is TRBV7-8 and J usage is TRBJ1-3; TRBD1 matches at 7 bases. The CDR3 DNA is TGTGCCAGCAGCTACGACCAGGGGGGCTCTGGAAACACCATATATTTT. Translated: CASSYDQGGSGNTIYF. Combining the CDR3 with reference TRBV7-8 and TRBJ1-3 gives the whole variable domain GAGVSQSPRYKVAKRGQDVALRCDPISGHVSLFWYQQALGQGPEFLTYFQNEAQLDKSGLPSDRFFAERPEGSVSTLKIQRTQQEDSAVYLCASSYDQGGSGNTIYFGEGSWLTVV.